The 29 T cell receptor beta chains below come from one sample, sequenced in a study of cytomegalovirus exposure and HLA in healthy donors. Vbeta (60) and Jbeta (13) primers were used in the PCR. Method: immunoSEQ multiplex PCR; TCRdb's copy keeps in-frame clones and lacks some. The profile covers more than 95,000 clones, with 75% to 80% appearing a single time and over 5.5% taken by the ten largest. The sequenced material came from PBMCs. These receptors came from a woman aged 40-49 years in good health and CMV-seronegative.

The J gene is TRBJ2-2, the V gene TRBV6-5, with D unclear. Germline loops: CDR1 MNHEY, CDR2 SVGAGI. The CDR3 covers 13 residues. Trimming took off 6 bases at V and 4 bases at J, with 9 bases between the two ends. CDR3 residues: CASRTQLTGELFF. CDR3 bases: TGTGCCAGCAGGACTCAGCTCACCGGGGAGCTGTTTTTT.

V is TRBV18 and J is TRBJ2-5; 8 bases agree with TRBD2. Unmatched junction bases numbered 7, after V lost 6 bases and J lost 4 bases. CDR3 length: 14 amino acids. Germline CDR1 KGHSH, CDR2 LQKENI. The CDR3 DNA sequence: TGTGCCAGCTCTCCGACCCGGGGGGGAGAGACCCAGTACTTC. It codes for CASSPTRGGETQYF.

V and J are TRBV7-9 and TRBJ1-3; unclear D gene. CDR1 and CDR2 (germline): SEHNR, FQNEAQ (reference sequence). The CDR3 consists of 12 residues. Trimming removed 2 bases at V and 3 bases at J, with 2 bases between. CDR3 protein: CASSLYGNTIYF. CDR3 DNA: TGTGCCAGCAGCTTATATGGAAACACCATATATTTT.

The chain carries TRBV5-1 and TRBJ2-7; no reliable D call. Deletions cut 5 bases from V and 1 base from J, with 7 bases between. CDR1 and CDR2 (germline): SGHRS, YFSETQ. The CDR3 has 12 amino acids. The CDR3 loop is CASRDSSYEQYF. The CDR3 region has the DNA TGCGCCAGCAGAGACTCTTCCTACGAGCAGTACTTC.

The chain couples TRBV7-2 to TRBJ1-6; D is possibly TRBD1 (5 bases). Germline V gene sequence: CDR1 SGHTA, CDR2 FQGNSA. The V and J ends lost 4 bases and 14 bases respectively, with 24 bases between them. This CDR3 has 16 amino acids. CDR3 nucleotide sequence: TGTGCCAGCAGCTCCCCCCTAGGGACCGGGACTACAGCCCTCCACTTT. This gives the protein CASSSPLGTGTTALHF.

This clone occurred a few times. The chain employs TRBV7-9 and TRBJ2-2; tentative D call: TRBD1 (5 bases). Germline V lookup: CDR1 SEHNR, CDR2 FQNEAQ (reference sequence). The V end lost 5 bases, the J end lost 3 bases, and 16 bases lay between the germline ends. The CDR3 is 16 residues long. CDR3 residues: CASSLSAGRHTGELFF. In DNA form, the CDR3 reads TGTGCCAGCAGCCTTAGTGCAGGGCGTCACACCGGGGAGCTGTTTTTT.

CDR3 amino acids: CASSYGTGTYEQYF. The CDR3 coding sequence is TGTGCCAGCAGCTATGGGACAGGGACGTACGAGCAGTACTTC. The chain has TRBV27 and TRBJ2-7, with 9 bases matching TRBD1. CDR3 length equals 14 residues. V shed 6 bases and J 4 bases; nucleotides not matched to a gene: 7. Per germline, CDR1 MNHEY and CDR2 SMNVEV (reference sequence).

V gene TRBV19 combines with J gene TRBJ2-2; possibly TRBD2 for D (5 bases). This CDR3 contains 14 residues. V was clipped by 10 bases and J by 4 bases, with 16 bases between them. CDR1 LNHDA and CDR2 SQIVND come from the germline V gene (reference sequence). The CDR3 sequence is CAIGIPGSTGELFF. DNA of the CDR3: TGTGCCATAGGTATACCGGGGTCCACCGGGGAGCTGTTTTTT.

This clone was seen more than once but under ten times. This chain links TRBV20-1 with TRBJ2-7; D call uncertain. This CDR3 spans 11 amino acids. V was shortened by 3 bases and J by 1 base, with 4 bases between the two germline ends. CDR1 and CDR2 from the germline V gene are DFQATT and SNEGSKA (reference sequence). The DNA for the CDR3 is TGCAGTGCTAGGGCTTCCTACGAGCAGTACTTC. Protein product: CSARASYEQYF.

V gene TRBV19 combines with J gene TRBJ2-7, with D maybe TRBD1 (6 bases). The CDR3 covers 15 residues. Per germline, CDR1 LNHDA and CDR2 SQIVND (reference sequence). Between the trimmed V and J ends, which lost 3 bases and 6 bases, there was a span of 18 bases. The CDR3 nucleotides are TGTGCCAGTAGTATCGGGGACATTACAGGAGGCGAGCAGTACTTC. As protein: CASSIGDITGGEQYF.

The CDR3: CASSAQGSNLFF. The DNA of the CDR3 is TGTGCCAGCAGTGCACAGGGATCGAACCTGTTTTTT. V gene TRBV6-5 combines with J gene TRBJ1-4; perhaps TRBD1 as D (6 bases). Germline CDR1 is MNHEY and CDR2 is SVGAGI. The CDR3 runs 12 residues. The ends were cut back, 5 bases at V and 14 bases at J, with 15 bases in the middle.

V usage is TRBV10-3 and J usage is TRBJ1-2, with 7 bases identical to TRBD1. CDR1 is ENHRY and CDR2 is SYGVKD in the germline V gene. There are 16 residues in the CDR3. The J segment lost 6 bases and the V segment lost 4 bases, leaving 14 bases of the junction unmatched. The CDR3 region has the DNA TGTGCCATCAGTGCTCAACGAGCGAGGGGGCGGGATGGCTACACCTTC. Amino acids: CAISAQRARGRDGYTF.

This clone was counted once. J is TRBJ2-6 and V is TRBV6-4; the D gene is possibly TRBD1 (7 bases). V lost 2 bases and J 2 bases, leaving 13 bases between the germline ends. Germline V gene sequence: CDR1 MRHNA, CDR2 SNTAGT. The CDR3 is 17 amino acids. The DNA of the CDR3 is TGTGCCAGCAGTGACACCCAGGGGGGCCCTGGGGCCAACGTCCTGACTTTC. This gives the protein CASSDTQGGPGANVLTF.

This clone was seen only once. Other DNA sequences in this sample translate to the same CDR3. The chain links TRBV18 to TRBJ1-5; TRBD1 aligns across 8 bases. The CDR3 contains 14 residues. V lost 3 bases to trimming and J lost 5 bases; unmatched junction nucleotides: 3. Germline CDR1 KGHSH, CDR2 LQKENI. As DNA, the CDR3 is TGTGCCAGCTCACCTCAGGGGGCAGATCAGCCCCAGCATTTT. This translates into CASSPQGADQPQHF. The entire variable domain, with the rest obtained from reference TRBV18 and TRBJ1-5, is as follows: NAGVMQNPRHLVRRRGQEARLRCSPMKGHSHVYWYRQLPEEGLKFMVYLQKENIIDESGMPKERFSAEFPKEGPSILRIQQVVRGDSAAYFCASSPQGADQPQHFGDGTRLSIL.

The CDR3 DNA reads TGTGCCAGCAGCTTAGAGGATAGCGGGCACACCGGGGAGCTGTTTTTT. Its translation: CASSLEDSGHTGELFF. V gene TRBV11-2 combines with J gene TRBJ2-2, with 7 bases that match TRBD2. CDR1 SGHAT and CDR2 FQNNGV come from the germline V gene. The CDR3 is 16 amino acids. Trimming at V came to 0 bases and at J to 3 bases, leaving 4 bases not matched to a gene.

The chain uses TRBV7-3 and TRBJ1-1; no clear D. Trimming took 2 bases from V and 2 from J, leaving 6 bases between them. Germline V gene data show CDR1 as SGHTA and CDR2 as FQGTGA. The CDR3 length is 13 residues. The CDR3 DNA sequence: TGTGCCAGCAGCTTATATAGAAACACTGAAGCTTTCTTT. Translating it yields CASSLYRNTEAFF.

The chain employs TRBV5-1 and TRBJ2-7, with D maybe TRBD1 (5 bases). The germline gives CDR1 SGHRS, CDR2 YFSETQ. V shed 0 bases and J shed 3 bases, with 13 bases lying between them. This CDR3 comprises 15 residues. The CDR3 region is CASSLVPTGNYEQYF. The CDR3 DNA reads TGCGCCAGCAGCTTGGTGCCCACAGGTAACTACGAGCAGTACTTC. The full variable domain, rest sourced from reference TRBV5-1 and TRBJ2-7, is KAGVTQTPRYLIKTRGQQVTLSCSPISGHRSVSWYQQTPGQGLQFLFEYFSETQRNKGNFPGRFSGRQFSNSRSEMNVSTLELGDSALYLCASSLVPTGNYEQYFGPGTRLTVT.

This clone was counted only a few times. A junction boundary mismatches the germline segment, possibly from a read error. The rearrangement uses TRBV7-9 and TRBJ2-3, with 7 bases matching TRBD1. CDR1 and CDR2 (germline): SEHNR, FQNEAQ (reference sequence). This CDR3 spans 18 amino acids. The CDR3 loop is CSSSRRDRAGGSTDTQYF. The CDR3 DNA follows: TGTTCCAGCAGCCGCCGAGACAGGGCCGGAGGCAGCACAGATACGCAGTATTTT.

This chain links TRBV5-1 with TRBJ2-7, with 8 bases matching TRBD2. There are 14 residues in the CDR3. CDR1 SGHRS and CDR2 YFSETQ come from the germline V gene. Trimming at V came to 5 bases and at J to 6 bases, leaving 10 bases not matched to a gene. CDR3 nucleotides: TGCGCCAGCAGTTCCCGGGGGGGGTCTGGCGAGCAGTACTTC. Translating gives CASSSRGGSGEQYF.

V gene TRBV13 combines with J gene TRBJ2-1, with D unclear. Trimming shortened V by 5 bases and J by 4 bases, and 9 bases separated the two germline ends. The CDR3 has 13 residues. In germline, CDR1 is PRHDT, CDR2 FYEKMQ (reference sequence). The CDR3 reads CASSHSSYNEQFF. The CDR3 nucleotides are TGTGCCAGCAGCCATTCATCATACAATGAGCAGTTCTTC.

The chain recombines TRBV21-1 with TRBJ1-2; the D segment call TRBD1 is taken from the table without a DNA check. TRBV21-1 is recorded as a pseudogene. This CDR3 has 15 residues. The CDR3 DNA reads TGTGCCAGCAGCAAATACCCGGGACAGCACTATGGCTACACCTTC. Its protein is CASSKYPGQHYGYTF.

Written as DNA, the CDR3 is TGTGCCAGCAGCCCTAGGGGGAGTCGGAAGGAAGCTTTCTTT. Protein sequence: CASSPRGSRKEAFF. This chain connects TRBV7-3 to TRBJ1-1; possible D gene TRBD1, 6 bases. The germline V gene encodes CDR1 SGHTA and CDR2 FQGTGA. The germline V and J ends were trimmed by 5 bases and 8 bases, with 18 bases remaining between them. The CDR3 is made up of 14 amino acids.

The chain uses TRBV5-6 and TRBJ1-2; D is uncertain. V gave up 0 bases and J gave up 4 bases, with 7 bases separating them. Germline CDR1 and CDR2: SGHDT and YYEEEE. The CDR3 has 13 residues. CDR3 nucleotide sequence: TGTGCCAGCAGCTTGGCCCGGGGCTATGGCTACACCTTC. Amino acid sequence: CASSLARGYGYTF.

The chain employs TRBV18 and TRBJ2-7; 7 nucleotides line up with TRBD1. Germline V gene lookup returns CDR1 KGHSH and CDR2 LQKENI. The CDR3 spans 14 residues. V lost 3 bases and J lost 1; bases outside the gene matches: 3. CDR3 sequence: CASSPGTDSYEQYF. The DNA for the CDR3 is TGTGCCAGCTCACCCGGGACAGATTCCTACGAGCAGTACTTC.

The V call is TRBV5-6, the J call TRBJ2-6; no reliable D call. The ends were cut back, 1 base at V and 0 bases at J, with 2 bases in the middle. The CDR3 length is 14 residues. Per the germline V gene, CDR1 is SGHDT and CDR2 is YYEEEE. CDR3 DNA: TGTGCCAGCAGCTTGCGCTCTGGGGCCAACGTCCTGACTTTC. This gives the protein CASSLRSGANVLTF. Together with reference TRBV5-6 and TRBJ2-6, the CDR3 gives the full variable domain: DAGVTQSPTHLIKTRGQQVTLRCSPKSGHDTVSWYQQALGQGPQFIFQYYEEEERQRGNFPDRFSGHQFPNYSSELNVNALLLGDSALYLCASSLRSGANVLTFGAGSRLTVL.

V and J are TRBV5-1 and TRBJ1-1; TRBD1 matches at 12 bases. V was clipped by 2 bases and J by 1 base; unmatched bases: 9. The CDR3 covers 18 residues. The germline gives CDR1 SGHRS, CDR2 YFSETQ. Written as DNA, the CDR3 is TGCGCCAGCAGCTTACCGGGACAGGGGGCCCGACGGAACACTGAAGCTTTCTTT. This translates into CASSLPGQGARRNTEAFF.

The chain couples TRBV6-5 to TRBJ2-7; TRBD2 agrees at 8 bases. Germline trimming cut 10 bases from V and 7 bases from J; bases unmatched to any gene: 12. The CDR3 sequence is 13 residues long. Germline assignment: CDR1 MNHEY and CDR2 SVGAGI. DNA for the CDR3: TGTGCCACCAAACCGCGGGGGGATAGGGAGCAGTACTTC. Amino acids: CATKPRGDREQYF.

In its sample, this clone was seen once. The rearrangement links TRBV28 to TRBJ2-2; D is possibly TRBD1 (6 bases). V lost 0 bases, J lost 0 bases, and 8 bases lay in between. The CDR3 runs 16 residues. Germline V gene lookup returns CDR1 MDHEN and CDR2 SYDVKM. CDR3 DNA sequence: TGTGCCAGCAGTTTATGGACAGGTGCGAACACCGGGGAGCTGTTTTTT. Its protein is CASSLWTGANTGELFF. Using reference TRBV28 and TRBJ2-2 for the parts outside the CDR3, the full variable domain is DVKVTQSSRYLVKRTGEKVFLECVQDMDHENMFWYRQDPGLGLRLIYFSYDVKMKEKGDIPEGYSVSREKKERFSLILESASTNQTSMYLCASSLWTGANTGELFFGEGSRLTVL.

The chain carries TRBV2 and TRBJ1-1, with D possibly being TRBD1 (5 bases). The length of the CDR3 is 15 residues. Germline assignment: CDR1 SNHLY and CDR2 FYNNEI. V gave up 2 bases and J gave up 6 bases, with 16 bases separating them. The CDR3 loop reads CASSEIQGTGAEAFF. CDR3 DNA: TGTGCCAGCAGTGAAATTCAGGGTACGGGCGCTGAAGCTTTCTTT. The full variable domain, its missing parts supplied by reference TRBV2 and TRBJ1-1, is EPEVTQTPSHQVTQMGQEVILRCVPISNHLYFYWYRQILGQKVEFLVSFYNNEISEKSEIFDDQFSVERPDGSNFTLKIRSTKLEDSAMYFCASSEIQGTGAEAFFGQGTRLTVV.